Below, 4 T cell receptor beta chains from the same sample are listed, as sequenced in a study of blood T cell repertoires in COVID-19. Repertoires were generated with immunoSEQ multiplex PCR, while TCRdb's copy carries only in-frame clones and drops some. The sample contains hundreds of thousands of clones, roughly 90% of which appear only once. Sample: peripheral blood. The receptors stem from a man in his forties or fifties with acute or convalescent COVID-19.

V gene TRBV7-9 combines with J gene TRBJ2-1; 10 nucleotides line up with TRBD1. Germline CDR1 and CDR2: SEHNR and FQNEAQ (reference sequence). This CDR3 spans 15 amino acids. V was clipped by 5 bases and J by 9 bases; unmatched bases: 10. In DNA form, the CDR3 reads TGTGCCAGCAGCCTTCGACAGGGGGCGGTGGGTGAGCAGTTCTTC. This encodes CASSLRQGAVGEQFF.

This clone was recorded once. The chain has TRBV28 and TRBJ2-2, with 14 bases matching TRBD2. Trimming took 7 bases from V and 5 from J; bases not matched to a gene: 9. The CDR3 consists of 17 residues. Germline-derived CDR1 and CDR2 are MDHEN and SYDVKM. CDR3 DNA: TGTGCCAGCACCACGGGACTAGCGGGAGTCGGTACCGGGGAGCTGTTTTTT. Encoded protein: CASTTGLAGVGTGELFF.

Only one count was recorded for this clone. V and J are TRBV4-2 and TRBJ1-1; D is unclear. The germline V and J ends were trimmed by 2 bases and 5 bases, with 3 bases remaining between them. Germline V CDR1 and CDR2: LGHNA, YNFKEQ. The CDR3 covers 11 residues. The DNA for the CDR3 is TGTGCCAGCAGCCAATCTACTGAAGCTTTCTTT. Residues: CASSQSTEAFF.

This clone was recorded once. The chain links TRBV4-1 to TRBJ2-2, with D perhaps TRBD2 (5 bases). V was shortened by 0 bases and J by 7 bases, with 12 bases between the two germline ends. Germline CDR1 and CDR2: MGHRA and YSYEKL. The CDR3 totals 15 residues. CDR3 sequence: CASSQDRGSGGELFF. The CDR3 bases are TGCGCCAGCAGCCAAGATCGAGGGTCCGGCGGGGAGCTGTTTTTT.